These T cell receptor beta chains were read from a single sample in a study of tumor and adjacent non-tumor tissue in lung cancer. TCRdb re-analysed the multiplex PCR reads in MiXCR, keeping a single row per CDR3 protein. The sample includes approximately 100,000 distinct CDR3 sequences, over 55% seen only once; the top ten take roughly 18%. The sequenced sample was distant non-tumor lung tissue. The receptor set was obtained from a man in his thirties or forties with non-small cell lung cancer. The CDR3 runs from the conserved cysteine through the conserved F or W.

CDR3aa,j_gene,v_gene
CVSSSNRGNTEAFF,TRBJ1-1,TRBV13
CATSSTSDTQYF,TRBJ2-3,TRBV15
CASSYGNSLSSYEQYF,TRBJ2-7,TRBV6-5
CASSLGGTGGYEQYF,TRBJ2-7,TRBV11-2
CASSFKRMSNQPQHF,TRBJ1-5,TRBV11-2
CVSSLGGYGYTF,TRBJ1-2,TRBV5-1
CASSGGQGLDIQYF,TRBJ2-4,TRBV11-1
CSARYGLSNELFF,TRBJ2-1,TRBV20-1
CASSLDHSYEQYF,TRBJ2-7,TRBV11-2
CASSLAGAGGPYNEQFF,TRBJ2-1,TRBV5-6
CASSQVPGAPVHRGAFF,TRBJ1-1,TRBV4-1
CSTDTILAGGGNEQFF,TRBJ2-1,TRBV20-1
CASTVRAYQEIQYF,TRBJ2-5,TRBV6-5
CASSLDAYVGYF,TRBJ2-3,TRBV7-8
CASKPRPVAYEQYF,TRBJ2-7,TRBV11-1
CASSDLNPPTPVPYGYTF,TRBJ1-2,TRBV25-1
CASSSPARGSSYGQYF,TRBJ2-7,TRBV11-3
CSVEGGGYTEAFF,TRBJ1-1,TRBV29-1
CASSGWTSGSYGQYF,TRBJ2-7,TRBV5-4
CASSPRKSSADTRYF,TRBJ2-3,TRBV11-1
CNARTGTGRGYSPLHF,TRBJ1-6,TRBV20-1